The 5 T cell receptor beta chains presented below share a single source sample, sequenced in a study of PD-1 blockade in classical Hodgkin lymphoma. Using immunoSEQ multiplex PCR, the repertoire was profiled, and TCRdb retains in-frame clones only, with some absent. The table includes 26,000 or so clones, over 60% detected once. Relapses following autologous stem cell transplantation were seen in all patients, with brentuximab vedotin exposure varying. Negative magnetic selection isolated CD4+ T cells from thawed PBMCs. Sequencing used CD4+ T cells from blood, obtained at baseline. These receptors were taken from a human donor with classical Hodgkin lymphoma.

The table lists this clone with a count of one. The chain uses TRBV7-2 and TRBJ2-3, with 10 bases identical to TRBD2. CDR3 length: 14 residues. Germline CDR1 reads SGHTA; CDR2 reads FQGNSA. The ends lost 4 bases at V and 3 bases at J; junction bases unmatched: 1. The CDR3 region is CASSWTSGTDTQYF. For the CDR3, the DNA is TGTGCCAGCAGCTGGACTAGCGGAACAGATACGCAGTATTTT.

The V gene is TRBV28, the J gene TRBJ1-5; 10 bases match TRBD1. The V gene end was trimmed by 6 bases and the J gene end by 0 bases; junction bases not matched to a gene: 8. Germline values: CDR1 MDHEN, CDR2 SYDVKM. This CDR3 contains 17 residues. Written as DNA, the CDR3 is TGTGCCAGCAGCCCCCGGACAGGGGGTAATAGCAATCAGCCCCAGCATTTT. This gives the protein CASSPRTGGNSNQPQHF.

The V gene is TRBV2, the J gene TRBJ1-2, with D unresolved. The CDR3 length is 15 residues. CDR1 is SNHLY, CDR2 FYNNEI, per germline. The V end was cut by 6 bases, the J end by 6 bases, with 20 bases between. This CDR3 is CASRIGLKKVDGYTF. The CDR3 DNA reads TGTGCCAGCAGGATCGGTCTAAAAAAGGTGGATGGCTACACCTTC.

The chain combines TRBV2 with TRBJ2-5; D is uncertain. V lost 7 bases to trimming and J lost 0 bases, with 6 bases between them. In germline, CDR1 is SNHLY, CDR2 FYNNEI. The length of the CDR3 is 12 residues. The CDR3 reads CASMQDQETQYF. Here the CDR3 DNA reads TGTGCCAGCATGCAAGACCAAGAGACCCAGTACTTC.

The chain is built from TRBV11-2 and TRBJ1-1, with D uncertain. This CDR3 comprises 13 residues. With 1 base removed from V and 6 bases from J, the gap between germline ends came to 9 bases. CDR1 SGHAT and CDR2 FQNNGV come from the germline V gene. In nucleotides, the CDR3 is TGTGCCAGCAGCTTAGCGGGGAGGGCTGAAGCTTTCTTT. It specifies CASSLAGRAEAFF.